This passage covers 9 T cell receptor beta chains from one sample sequenced in a study of T cell repertoires in cytomegalovirus infection (dated by TCRdb to the late 2010s). Data came from an Illumina HiSeq 1500. TCRdb handled the public reads itself, with Q25 trimming in fastp and clone calling in MiXCR, and kept productive beta chains. Rows with a matching CDR3 protein are joined into one entry that keeps the most common DNA and genes. For this sample the table gives more than 45,000 distinct CDR3 sequences, of which around a fifth were detected only once. The ten largest clones take up roughly two thirds of the sample. The sample's treatment or condition label is to be understood as: in vitro stimulation with specific CMV peptide epitopes to enrich CMV-specific T cells. These receptors are not linked to any known antigen. Specimen: CD8+ T cells from cultured PBMCs, collected from culture after CMV antigen stimulation. These receptors originate from a human donor in good health (CMV status not recorded). Some clones in this sample may be carry-over from other donors' samples.

This clonotype was recorded a few times. V usage is TRBV5-8 and J usage is TRBJ2-3; 7 bases match TRBD2. This CDR3 has 14 amino acids. Germline V CDR1 and CDR2: SGHTS, YDEGEE. The V and J ends lost 5 bases and 1 base, in that order; junction bases with no gene match: 4. CDR3 coding DNA: TGTGCCAGCAGGCCAAGCGGGGGCACAGATACGCAGTATTTT. Protein: CASRPSGGTDTQYF.

The J gene is TRBJ2-1, the V gene TRBV7-9; 9 bases match TRBD2. The V gene's germline CDR1 is SEHNR and CDR2 FQNEAQ (reference sequence). The CDR3 runs 16 residues. Trimming cost V 0 bases and J 3 bases; bases outside gene matches: 3. The CDR3 nucleotides are TGTGCCAGCAGCTTAGCCTCTAGCGGGGACTACAATGAGCAGTTCTTC. Encoded protein: CASSLASSGDYNEQFF.

A note on this clonotype: At one boundary the junction diverges from the germline segment, which might be a read error. This chain connects TRBV30 to TRBJ2-2, with TRBD1 matching over 8 bases. The CDR3 has 15 amino acids. CDR1 is GTSNPN and CDR2 is SVGIG in the germline V gene (reference sequence). CDR3 sequence: CAWNGGQAGTRELFF. The CDR3, as DNA: TGTGCCTGGAATGGGGGACAGGCGGGCACCCGGGAGCTGTTTTTT.

This clonotype was counted between two and nine times. This sequence joins TRBV9 and TRBJ1-2; 12 bases are a match to TRBD1. Germline loops: CDR1 SGDLS, CDR2 YYNGEE. This CDR3 contains 16 residues. Trimming took 0 bases from V and 4 from J; bases not matched to a gene: 4. CDR3 in amino acids: CASSVDGTGGAYGYTF. In DNA form, the CDR3 reads TGTGCCAGCAGCGTAGACGGGACAGGGGGCGCCTATGGCTACACCTTC.

This clonotype was picked up a small number of times. The chain couples TRBV5-6 to TRBJ1-2; 8 bases are shared with TRBD1. Looked up from germline, CDR1 is SGHDT and CDR2 is YYEEEE. The CDR3 is 16 amino acids. V shed 3 bases and J 4 bases; nucleotides not matched to a gene: 11. DNA for the CDR3: TGTGCCAGCAGCTACCAGGGGGCCTGGACGAGCTATGGCTACACCTTC. This translates into CASSYQGAWTSYGYTF.

This clonotype came up many times. V is TRBV5-6 and J is TRBJ1-2; 9 bases fit TRBD1. Trimming cost V 3 bases and J 3 bases; bases outside gene matches: 3. CDR1 is SGHDT and CDR2 is YYEEEE in the germline V gene. The CDR3 is 14 residues long. The CDR3: CASSWDREDYGYTF. DNA for the CDR3: TGTGCCAGCAGCTGGGACAGGGAGGACTATGGCTACACCTTC.

The chain links TRBV7-8 to TRBJ2-1; 13 positions agree with TRBD2. V lost 0 bases and J lost 3; bases outside the gene matches: 2. The CDR3 runs to 17 residues. Germline lookup yields CDR1 SGHVS and CDR2 FQNEAQ. In DNA, the CDR3 is TGTGCCAGCAGCTTAGCGACTAGCGGGGGGTACTACAATGAGCAGTTCTTC. Protein sequence: CASSLATSGGYYNEQFF. Based on the CDR3 plus reference TRBV7-8 and TRBJ2-1, the full variable domain is GAGVSQSPRYKVAKRGQDVALRCDPISGHVSLFWYQQALGQGPEFLTYFQNEAQLDKSGLPSDRFFAERPEGSVSTLKIQRTQQEDSAVYLCASSLATSGGYYNEQFFGPGTRLTVL.

This chain connects TRBV7-8 to TRBJ2-3, with 13 bases matching TRBD2. This CDR3 comprises 19 residues. The trim removed 5 bases at V and 8 bases at J, leaving 19 bases unmatched. Germline-derived CDR1 and CDR2 are SGHVS and FQNEAQ. The CDR3 reads CASSLHSRTSGRGGGTQYF. CDR3 DNA sequence: TGTGCCAGCAGCCTCCATTCCCGGACTAGCGGGAGAGGGGGCGGTACGCAGTATTTT. The full variable domain, rest sourced from reference TRBV7-8 and TRBJ2-3, is GAGVSQSPRYKVAKRGQDVALRCDPISGHVSLFWYQQALGQGPEFLTYFQNEAQLDKSGLPSDRFFAERPEGSVSTLKIQRTQQEDSAVYLCASSLHSRTSGRGGGTQYFGPGTRLTVL.

This clonotype appeared a few times. This chain uses TRBV15 with TRBJ2-3, with 9 bases matching TRBD2. In germline, CDR1 is LNHNV, CDR2 YYDKDF (reference sequence). The CDR3 is made up of 16 amino acids. V trimming: 5 bases; J trimming: 2 bases; junction bases outside the gene matches: 8. The CDR3 sequence: CATSSPERGVTDTQYF. The DNA for the CDR3 is TGTGCCACCAGCTCTCCTGAGCGGGGGGTCACAGATACGCAGTATTTT.